This TCR beta chain was identified during a study of OX40 agonist ivuxolimab in advanced cancers. TCRdb's table, derived via immunoSEQ multiplex PCR, lists solely in-frame clones and lacks some. The sample consists of 55,000 to 90,000 clones, 65% to 85% of them appearing once. The sequence was obtained from an adult with an advanced solid tumor such as melanoma, head and neck, liver or kidney cancer. The sample consisted of CD4+ or CD8+ T cells sorted from blood, taken in a trial of the OX40 agonist ivuxolimab.

The CDR3 DNA sequence: TGTGCCAGCAGCAGGGAAATGGGTAATTCACCCCTCCACTTT. It translates to CASSREMGNSPLHF. The chain combines TRBV14 with TRBJ1-6; D gene uncertain. The V and J ends lost 5 bases and 6 bases respectively, with 11 bases between them. The CDR3 has 14 amino acids. Germline lookup yields CDR1 SGHDN and CDR2 FVKESK. The full variable domain, in which reference TRBV14 and TRBJ1-6 provide the parts outside the CDR3, is EAGVTQFPSHSVIEKGQTVTLRCDPISGHDNLYWYRRVMGKEIKFLLHFVKESKQDESGMPNNRFLAERTGGTYSTLKVQPAELEDSGVYFCASSREMGNSPLHFGNGTRLTVT.